This passage covers 14 T cell receptor beta chains from one sample sequenced in a study of T cells after yellow fever vaccination (dated by TCRdb to between 2019 and 2020). Libraries were built with 5' RACE. Sequencing was carried out with an Illumina NovaSeq 6000. TCRdb reworked the public reads: Q25 trimming with fastp, MiXCR clone assembly, productive beta chains retained. Rows merge per CDR3 protein into single entries with the most common DNA and genes. Counted in this sample were about 340,000 distinct CDR3 sequences; around 3.9% of them appeared once. 20% to 25% of the sample is held by the ten biggest clonotypes. This specimen's treatment or condition label, per the study, means: live attenuated yellow fever vaccine strain. Sequencing used PBMCs, obtained 5 days after the yellow fever booster vaccination. Receptors originate from a young man who received the YFV17D yellow fever vaccine.

This clonotype came up many times. The chain uses TRBV5-1 and TRBJ2-3, with D possibly matching TRBD1 (6 bases). This CDR3 is 17 amino acids long. Per the germline V gene, CDR1 is SGHRS and CDR2 is YFSETQ. V was cut by 3 bases and J by 1 base, with 18 bases left in between. CDR3 nucleotide sequence: TGCGCCAGCAGCTCACAGGGATTGCACGGGGGCACAGATACGCAGTATTTT. As protein: CASSSQGLHGGTDTQYF.

The chain uses TRBV20-1 and TRBJ1-3; D is ambiguous. The CDR3 runs to 14 residues. Germline V gene data show CDR1 as DFQATT and CDR2 as SNEGSKA (reference sequence). Deletions cut 5 bases from V and 0 bases from J, with 11 bases between. CDR3 protein: CSAPTIHSGNTIYF. The CDR3 DNA follows: TGCAGTGCTCCGACCATACACTCTGGAAACACCATATATTTT.

This chain uses TRBV28 with TRBJ1-1; D possibly corresponds to TRBD1 (5 bases). The CDR3 spans 15 residues. CDR1 is MDHEN, CDR2 SYDVKM, per germline. Trimming took off 6 bases at V and 6 bases at J, with 20 bases between the two ends. CDR3 in DNA: TGTGCCAGCAGACCCTGGTTGGGGGGGGACCCTGAAGCTTTCTTT. Translated, it gives CASRPWLGGDPEAFF.

This clonotype has a count of ten or more. This chain uses TRBV11-2 with TRBJ2-5; D not certain. Germline V lookup: CDR1 SGHAT, CDR2 FQNNGV. Trimming removed 7 bases at V and 0 bases at J, with 12 bases between. The CDR3 extends over 14 amino acids. DNA of the CDR3: TGTGCCAGCAATAGGATCAGTTACCAAGAGACCCAGTACTTC. It translates to CASNRISYQETQYF. Full variable domain (outside the CDR3, taken from reference TRBV11-2 and TRBJ2-5): EAGVAQSPRYKIIEKRQSVAFWCNPISGHATLYWYQQILGQGPKLLIQFQNNGVVDDSQLPKDRFSAERLKGVDSTLKIQPAKLEDSAVYLCASNRISYQETQYFGPGTRLLVL.

The rearrangement uses TRBV5-4 and TRBJ2-7; 10 bases line up with TRBD2. The J segment lost 1 base and the V segment lost 3 bases, leaving 19 bases of the junction unmatched. This CDR3 has 20 amino acids. Germline V gene data show CDR1 as SGHNT and CDR2 as YYREEE (reference sequence). For the CDR3, the DNA is TGTGCCAGCAGCTCCGCCGGGACTAGCGTTAACCTAAGCGAATCCTACGAGCAGTACGTC. This codes for CASSSAGTSVNLSESYEQYV.

There are a few counts of this clonotype. V gene TRBV23-1 combines with J gene TRBJ1-5; TRBD1 matches 9 bases. TRBV23-1 is assigned to the ORF class and has an uncertain function. Germline trimming cut 3 bases from V and 1 base from J; bases unmatched to any gene: 13. This CDR3 has 19 residues. CDR3 coding DNA: TGCGCCAGCAGTCACTCTGTGGGGGACAGGGATCGGAGCAATCAGCCCCAGCATTTT. This codes for CASSHSVGDRDRSNQPQHF.

The chain employs TRBV7-2 and TRBJ2-5, with TRBD2 matching 8 bases. The CDR3 is made up of 14 amino acids. Germline V lookup: CDR1 SGHTA, CDR2 FQGNSA. J lost 3 bases, V lost 2 bases, and 2 bases had no gene match. For the CDR3, the DNA is TGTGCCAGCAGCTTAAACGGGGGGGAAGAGACCCAGTACTTC. Residues: CASSLNGGEETQYF.

This clonotype came up a few times. V gene TRBV4-1 combines with J gene TRBJ2-1, with 8 bases identical to TRBD2. The CDR3 totals 14 residues. Trimming took 0 bases from V and 6 from J; bases not matched to a gene: 1. Germline lookup yields CDR1 MGHRA and CDR2 YSYEKL. CDR3 DNA: TGCGCCAGCAGCCAAGAGGCGGGGGGCAATGAGCAGTTCTTC. Residues: CASSQEAGGNEQFF.

This clonotype has a count of ten or more. The chain uses TRBV6-6 and TRBJ2-1; D is undetermined. The CDR3 loop spans 14 amino acids. From germline, CDR1 is MNHNY and CDR2 SVGAGI (reference sequence). The V gene lost 2 bases and the J gene lost 7 bases, with 12 bases spanning the gap. CDR3 DNA sequence: TGTGCCAGCAGTTACGCTGACGGTTGGAATGAGCAGTTCTTC. Protein product: CASSYADGWNEQFF.

This clonotype was recorded a few times. V usage is TRBV5-1 and J usage is TRBJ1-1, with D unclear. Germline assignment: CDR1 SGHRS and CDR2 YFSETQ. Trimming removed 2 bases from V and 6 bases from J, with 11 bases in between. This CDR3 has 13 amino acids. The CDR3 is CASSLHPKAEAFF. CDR3 coding DNA: TGCGCCAGCAGCTTACACCCAAAGGCTGAAGCTTTCTTT.

J is TRBJ2-1 and V is TRBV20-1; D assignment may be TRBD1 or TRBD2 (5 bases each). Trimming stripped 5 bases from V and 0 bases from J, with 8 bases between. The germline V gene has CDR1 DFQATT and CDR2 SNEGSKA (reference sequence). The CDR3 covers 13 residues. The CDR3 bases are TGCAGTGCTGGGACGGTCTCCTACAATGAGCAGTTCTTC. The encoded protein is CSAGTVSYNEQFF.

There are a few counts of this clonotype. The rearrangement uses TRBV20-1 and TRBJ2-7; no reliable D call. Germline V CDR1 and CDR2: DFQATT, SNEGSKA (reference sequence). V lost 0 bases and J lost 4, with 22 bases in between. CDR3 length: 17 amino acids. The CDR3 spells CSARDPSLGSAPYEQYF. The CDR3 DNA is TGCAGTGCTAGAGACCCATCTCTGGGTTCGGCTCCTTACGAGCAGTACTTC.

This clonotype was seen only a few times. This chain uses TRBV4-3 with TRBJ1-1, with TRBD1 as a possible D gene (6 bases). Trimming pared 1 base from V and 0 bases from J, leaving 12 bases between. Per the germline V gene, CDR1 is LGHNA and CDR2 is YSLEER. This CDR3 spans 16 amino acids. The CDR3 DNA reads TGCGCCAGCAGCCAAGCCCCAGGGGCAATGAACACTGAAGCTTTCTTT. Translated: CASSQAPGAMNTEAFF.

This clonotype was seen ten or more times. The V call is TRBV11-2, the J call TRBJ1-2; a weak D match, TRBD1 (5 bases). With 1 base removed from V and 4 bases from J, the gap between germline ends came to 13 bases. The CDR3 totals 15 residues. Germline CDR1 is SGHAT and CDR2 is FQNNGV. CDR3 sequence reads: CASSLAPAGGYGYTF. The CDR3, as DNA: TGTGCCAGCAGCTTAGCGCCGGCCGGGGGCTATGGCTACACCTTC.